This T cell receptor (beta chain) was sequenced during a study of siplizumab effects on memory and regulatory T cells. Study-level points and caveats: Naive T cells appeared more varied than memory cells and looked like key alloresponse contributors.

Coculturing at 37°C lasted about six days for the mixed lymphocyte reaction cells. Comment on this clone: Its target is unknown.

Profiled with immunoSEQ multiplex PCR; TCRdb holds only in-frame clones, not every one. The repertoire includes about 14,000 clones, approximately 48% of them detected once, and 7% to 9% sits in the top ten. Trimming cost V 7 bases and J 7 bases, with 16 bases left between them. Germline CDR1 and CDR2: MNHNY and SVGAGI (reference sequence). This CDR3 contains 13 residues. The sequenced sample was CFSE-low (dividing) CD4+ T cells sorted from an allogeneic mixed lymphocyte reaction. The TCR originated in a human donor in good health; the cells came from an allogeneic mixed lymphocyte reaction. This chain links TRBV6-6 with TRBJ1-2, with TRBD1 as a possible D gene (6 bases). The CDR3 DNA is TGTGCCAGCACCGACCGGACAGTCGGTGGCTACACCTTC. Protein: CASTDRTVGGYTF.